This paragraph covers one TCR beta chain sequence. This entry is derived from a study of cytomegalovirus exposure and HLA in healthy donors. The PCR ran on 60 Vbeta and 13 Jbeta primers. Produced via immunoSEQ multiplex PCR; TCRdb's table is partial and in-frame only. Seen here are under 200,000 clones, about four fifths observed once, and the top ten hold about 2.6%. V dropped 6 bases and J dropped 3 bases, with 12 bases sitting between them. The germline CDR1 and CDR2 sequences are SNHLY and FYNNEI. The CDR3 runs 14 residues. The V and J genes are TRBV2 and TRBJ1-5; perhaps TRBD1 as D (5 bases). Material for sequencing was PBMCs. The sequence was collected from a woman in her forties or fifties in good health and CMV-seropositive. CDR3 sequence reads: CASRDIMPNQPQHF. CDR3 sequence (DNA): TGTGCCAGCAGGGACATCATGCCCAATCAGCCCCAGCATTTT.